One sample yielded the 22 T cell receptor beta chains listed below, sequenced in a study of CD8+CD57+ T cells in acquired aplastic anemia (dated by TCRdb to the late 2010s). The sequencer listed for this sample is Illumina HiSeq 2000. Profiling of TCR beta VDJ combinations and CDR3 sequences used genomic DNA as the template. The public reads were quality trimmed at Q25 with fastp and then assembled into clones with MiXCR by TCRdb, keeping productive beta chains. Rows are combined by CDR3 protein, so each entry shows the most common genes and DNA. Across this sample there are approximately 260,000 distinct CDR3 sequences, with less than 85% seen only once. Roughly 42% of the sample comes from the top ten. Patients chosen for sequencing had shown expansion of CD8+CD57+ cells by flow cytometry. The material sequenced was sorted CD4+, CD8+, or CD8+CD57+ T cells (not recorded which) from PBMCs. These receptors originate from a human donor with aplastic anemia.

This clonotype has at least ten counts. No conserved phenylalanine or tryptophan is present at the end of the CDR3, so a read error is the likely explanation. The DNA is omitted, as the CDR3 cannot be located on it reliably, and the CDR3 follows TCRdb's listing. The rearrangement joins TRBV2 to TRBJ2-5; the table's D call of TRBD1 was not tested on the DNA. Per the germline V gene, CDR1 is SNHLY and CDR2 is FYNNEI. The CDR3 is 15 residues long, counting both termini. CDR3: CASGDGGTDTQYFYP.

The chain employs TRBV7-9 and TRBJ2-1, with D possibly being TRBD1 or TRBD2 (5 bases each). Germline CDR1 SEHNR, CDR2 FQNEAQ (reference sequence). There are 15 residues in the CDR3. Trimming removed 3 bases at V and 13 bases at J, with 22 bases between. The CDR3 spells CASSFQRSWGSDQFF. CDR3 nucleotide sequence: TGTGCCAGCAGCTTTCAGAGAAGCTGGGGGAGCGATCAGTTCTTC. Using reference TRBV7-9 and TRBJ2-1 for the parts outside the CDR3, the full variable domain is DTGVSQNPRHKITKRGQNVTFRCDPISEHNRLYWYRQTLGQGPEFLTYFQNEAQLEKSRLLSDRFSAERPKGSFSTLEIQRTEQGDSAMYLCASSFQRSWGSDQFFGPGTRLTVL.

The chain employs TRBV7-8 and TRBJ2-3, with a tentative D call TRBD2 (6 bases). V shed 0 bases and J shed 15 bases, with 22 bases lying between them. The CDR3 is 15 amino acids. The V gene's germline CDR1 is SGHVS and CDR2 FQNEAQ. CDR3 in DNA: TGTGCCAGCAGCTTAGCGGGAGGTGCCGGTACGCAGTATTATTTT. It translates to CASSLAGGAGTQYYF.

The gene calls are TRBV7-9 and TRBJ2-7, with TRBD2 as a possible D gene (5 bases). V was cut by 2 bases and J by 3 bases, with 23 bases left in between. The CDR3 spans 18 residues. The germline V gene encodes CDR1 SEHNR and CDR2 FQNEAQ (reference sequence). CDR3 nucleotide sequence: TGTGCCAGCAGCTTACAGCCTAGCTGCGGAGCCCTCGTCTACGAGCAGTACGTC. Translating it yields CASSLQPSCGALVYEQYV.

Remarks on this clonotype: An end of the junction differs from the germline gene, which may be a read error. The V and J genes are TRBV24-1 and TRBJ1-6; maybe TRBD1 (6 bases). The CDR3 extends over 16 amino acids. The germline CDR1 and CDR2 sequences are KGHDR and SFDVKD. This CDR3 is CASTRDRSSYNSPLHF. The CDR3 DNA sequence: TGCGCCAGCACCCGAGACAGGAGCTCCTATAATTCACCCCTCCACTTT.

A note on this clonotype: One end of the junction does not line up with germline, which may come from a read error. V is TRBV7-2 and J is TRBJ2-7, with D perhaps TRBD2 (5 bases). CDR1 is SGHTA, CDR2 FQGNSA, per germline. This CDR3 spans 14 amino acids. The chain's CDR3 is CASSGRGAAYEQSF. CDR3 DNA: TGTGCCAGCAGCGGACGGGGTGCCGCCTATGAGCAGTCCTTC.

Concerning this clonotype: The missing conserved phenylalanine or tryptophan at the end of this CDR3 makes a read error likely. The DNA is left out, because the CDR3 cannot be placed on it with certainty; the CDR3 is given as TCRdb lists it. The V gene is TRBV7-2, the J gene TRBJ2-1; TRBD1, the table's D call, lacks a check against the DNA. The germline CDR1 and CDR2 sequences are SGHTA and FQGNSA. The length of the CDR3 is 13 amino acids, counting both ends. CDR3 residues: CASSVDRGAATSS.

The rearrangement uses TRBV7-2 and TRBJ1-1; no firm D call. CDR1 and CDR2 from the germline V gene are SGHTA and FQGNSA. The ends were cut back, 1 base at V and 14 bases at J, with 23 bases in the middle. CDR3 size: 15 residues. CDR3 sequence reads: CASSLGAAVTNAEFF. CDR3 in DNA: TGTGCCAGCAGCTTAGGTGCGGCCGTGACAAATGCGGAGTTCTTT.

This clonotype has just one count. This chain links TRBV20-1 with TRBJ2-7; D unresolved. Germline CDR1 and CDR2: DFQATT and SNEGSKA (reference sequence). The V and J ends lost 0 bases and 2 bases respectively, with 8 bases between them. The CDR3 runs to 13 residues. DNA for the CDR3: TGCAGTGCTAGAGATCGGAACGCCTACGAGCAGTACGTC. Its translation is CSARDRNAYEQYV.

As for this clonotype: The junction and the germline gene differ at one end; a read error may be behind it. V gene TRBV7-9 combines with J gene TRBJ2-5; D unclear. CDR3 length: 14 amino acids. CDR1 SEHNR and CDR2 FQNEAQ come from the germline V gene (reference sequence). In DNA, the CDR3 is TGTGCCACCAGCAGTCGCTCCAGCCAAGAGACCGAGTACTTC. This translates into CATSSRSSQETEYF.

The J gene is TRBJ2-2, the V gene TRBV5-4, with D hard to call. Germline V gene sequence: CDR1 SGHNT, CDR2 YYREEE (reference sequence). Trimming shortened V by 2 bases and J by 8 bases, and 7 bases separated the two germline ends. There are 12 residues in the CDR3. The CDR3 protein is CASSFKGGELFF. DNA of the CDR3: TGTGCCAGCAGCTTCAAAGGGGGGGAGCTGTTTTTT. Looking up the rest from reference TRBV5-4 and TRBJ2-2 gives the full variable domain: ETGVTQSPTHLIKTRGQQVTLRCSSQSGHNTVSWYQQALGQGPQFIFQYYREEENGRGNFPPRFSGLQFPNYSSELNVNALELDDSALYLCASSFKGGELFFGEGSRLTVL.

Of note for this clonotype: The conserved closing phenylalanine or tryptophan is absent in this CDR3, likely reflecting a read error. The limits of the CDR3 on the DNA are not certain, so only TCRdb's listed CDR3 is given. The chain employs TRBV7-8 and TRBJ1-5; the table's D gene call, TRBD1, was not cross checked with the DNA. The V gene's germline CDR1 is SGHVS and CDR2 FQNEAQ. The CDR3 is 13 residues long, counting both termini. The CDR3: CASSLTGSYPPNV.

This CDR3 is CASSRVVNTEAFF. CDR3 in DNA: TGTGCCAGCAGCAGGGTGGTGAACACTGAAGCTTTCTTT. V and J are TRBV11-3 and TRBJ1-1; D not resolved. CDR3 size: 13 residues. Between the trimmed V and J ends, which lost 5 bases and 0 bases, there was a span of 7 bases. Germline assignment: CDR1 SGHNT and CDR2 YENEEA.

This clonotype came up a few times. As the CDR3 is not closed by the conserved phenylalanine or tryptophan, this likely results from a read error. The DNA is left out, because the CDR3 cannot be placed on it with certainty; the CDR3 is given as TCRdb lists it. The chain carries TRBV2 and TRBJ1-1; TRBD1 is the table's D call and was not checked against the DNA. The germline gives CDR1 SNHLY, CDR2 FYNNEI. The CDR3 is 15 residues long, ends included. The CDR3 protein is CASGDGGTDKQYFGL.

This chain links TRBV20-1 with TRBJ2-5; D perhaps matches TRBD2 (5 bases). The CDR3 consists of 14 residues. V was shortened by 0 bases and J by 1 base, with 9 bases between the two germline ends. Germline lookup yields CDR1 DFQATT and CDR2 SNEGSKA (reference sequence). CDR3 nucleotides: TGCAGTGCTAGAGATTCAAGCGGCCAAGAGACCCAGTACTTC. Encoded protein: CSARDSSGQETQYF.

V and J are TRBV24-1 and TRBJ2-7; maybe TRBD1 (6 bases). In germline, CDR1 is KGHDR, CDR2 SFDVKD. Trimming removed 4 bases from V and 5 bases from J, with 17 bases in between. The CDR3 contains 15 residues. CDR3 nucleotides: TGTGCCACCAGTGACGCCCGGGTCAGGGGCGACGAGCAGTACTTC. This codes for CATSDARVRGDEQYF.

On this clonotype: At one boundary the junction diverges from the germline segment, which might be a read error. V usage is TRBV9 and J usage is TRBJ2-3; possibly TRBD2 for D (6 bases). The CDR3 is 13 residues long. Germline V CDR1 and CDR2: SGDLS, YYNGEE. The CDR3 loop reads CASSVVEGGTAHF. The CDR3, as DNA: TGTGCCAGCAGCGTAGTAGAGGGAGGAACCGCTCATTTT.

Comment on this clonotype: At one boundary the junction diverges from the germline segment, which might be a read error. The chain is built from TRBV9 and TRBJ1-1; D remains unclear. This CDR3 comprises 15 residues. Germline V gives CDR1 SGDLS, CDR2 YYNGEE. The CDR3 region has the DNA TGTGCCAGCAGATTAGATCTGAAAGTGCACACTGTAGCTTTCTTT. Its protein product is CASRLDLKVHTVAFF.

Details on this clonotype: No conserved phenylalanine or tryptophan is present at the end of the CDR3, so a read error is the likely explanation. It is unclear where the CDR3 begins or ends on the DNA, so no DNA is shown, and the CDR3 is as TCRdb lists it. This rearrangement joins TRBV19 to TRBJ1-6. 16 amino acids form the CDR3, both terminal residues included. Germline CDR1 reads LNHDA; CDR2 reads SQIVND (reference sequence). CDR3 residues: CASSIASGGYNEPLYV.

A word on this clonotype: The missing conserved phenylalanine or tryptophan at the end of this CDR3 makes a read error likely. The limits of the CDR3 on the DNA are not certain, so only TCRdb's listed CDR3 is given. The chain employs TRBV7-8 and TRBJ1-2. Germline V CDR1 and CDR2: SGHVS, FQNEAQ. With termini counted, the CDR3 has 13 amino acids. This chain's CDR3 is CASIFAGGPDTQY.

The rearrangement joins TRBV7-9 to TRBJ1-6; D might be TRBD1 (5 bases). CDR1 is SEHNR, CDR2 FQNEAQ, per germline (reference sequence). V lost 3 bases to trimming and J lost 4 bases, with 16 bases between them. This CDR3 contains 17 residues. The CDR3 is CASSLARGDSYNSPLHF. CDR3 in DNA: TGTGCCAGCAGCTTGGCACGGGGGGACTCGTATAATTCACCCCTCCACTTT. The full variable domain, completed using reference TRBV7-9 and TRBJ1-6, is DTGVSQNPRHKITKRGQNVTFRCDPISEHNRLYWYRQTLGQGPEFLTYFQNEAQLEKSRLLSDRFSAERPKGSFSTLEIQRTEQGDSAMYLCASSLARGDSYNSPLHFGNGTRLTVT.

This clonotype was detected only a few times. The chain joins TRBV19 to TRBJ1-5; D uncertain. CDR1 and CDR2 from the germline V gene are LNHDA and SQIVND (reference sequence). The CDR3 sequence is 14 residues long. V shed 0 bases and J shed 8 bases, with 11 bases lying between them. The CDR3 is CASSIDTFMEPQHF. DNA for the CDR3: TGTGCCAGTAGTATAGATACGTTTATGGAGCCCCAGCATTTT.